These 8 T cell receptor beta chains share one sample of origin, sequenced in a study of blood T cell repertoires in COVID-19 (TCRdb year 2020). The library was made by the immunoSEQ multiplex PCR assay. TCRdb obtained this table from immuneACCESS and retained in-frame rearrangements with V and J assigned. These tables miss some clones; where compared with another copy, unresolved V genes account for less than half of the shortfall, and the remainder is unexplained. Recorded for this sample are roughly 200,000 clones; 85% to 90% of them occurred a single time. Of the sample, under 9.5% is held by the ten largest clones. Source material: peripheral blood. These receptors were taken from a woman in her sixties with acute or convalescent COVID-19.

The chain carries TRBV5-1 and TRBJ1-1, with 8 bases aligning to TRBD1. In germline, CDR1 is SGHRS, CDR2 YFSETQ. The CDR3 loop spans 17 amino acids. V shed 0 bases and J 2 bases; nucleotides not matched to a gene: 9. The CDR3 sequence is CASSLVPLDRGNTEAFF. DNA of the CDR3: TGCGCCAGCAGCTTGGTCCCCCTCGACAGGGGTAACACTGAAGCTTTCTTT.

V and J are TRBV28 and TRBJ2-7, with 7 nucleotides matching TRBD2. The V gene end was trimmed by 5 bases and the J gene end by 1 base; junction bases not matched to a gene: 5. Germline CDR1 is MDHEN and CDR2 is SYDVKM. There are 14 residues in the CDR3. The CDR3 loop reads CASSPGGSSYEQYV. CDR3 DNA: TGTGCCAGCAGTCCCGGGGGGAGTTCCTACGAGCAGTACGTC.

The chain links TRBV28 to TRBJ2-3, with 8 bases aligning to TRBD2. With 3 bases clipped from V and 5 bases from J, the junction kept 7 bases outside the gene matches. The CDR3 totals 15 residues. The germline V gene encodes CDR1 MDHEN and CDR2 SYDVKM. The CDR3: CASSLSTAGGDTQYF. CDR3 nucleotides: TGTGCCAGCAGTTTGTCCACGGCGGGAGGAGATACGCAGTATTTT.

The rearrangement uses TRBV6-5 and TRBJ2-7; 8 bases are a match to TRBD1. CDR1 and CDR2 (germline): MNHEY, SVGAGI. After removal of 6 bases from V and 0 bases from J, the junction contained 4 bases not matched to a gene. The CDR3 totals 14 residues. The CDR3 DNA is TGTGCCAGCAGCAAAACAGGGGGCTCCTACGAGCAGTACTTC. This translates into CASSKTGGSYEQYF.

As concerns this clone: The junction does not match germline at one end; this may be a read error. This rearrangement joins TRBV5-6 to TRBJ1-1; 9 bases align to TRBD1. The CDR3 spans 15 residues. Germline V gene sequence: CDR1 SGHDT, CDR2 YYEEEE. In nucleotides, the CDR3 is TGTGCCAGCAGGTTGGACAGGGGTATGAGGACTGAAGCTTTCTTT. Protein: CASRLDRGMRTEAFF. The full variable domain, in which reference TRBV5-6 and TRBJ1-1 provide the parts outside the CDR3, is DAGVTQSPTHLIKTRGQQVTLRCSPKSGHDTVSWYQQALGQGPQFIFQYYEEEERQRGNFPDRFSGHQFPNYSSELNVNALLLGDSALYLCASRLDRGMRTEAFFGQGTRLTVV.

The J gene is TRBJ1-1, the V gene TRBV19; no clear D gene. V was cut by 3 bases and J by 0 bases, with 8 bases left in between. The CDR3 spans 14 residues. In germline, CDR1 is LNHDA, CDR2 SQIVND (reference sequence). CDR3 sequence (DNA): TGTGCCAGTAGTATCTTCGGGATGAACACTGAAGCTTTCTTT. This gives the protein CASSIFGMNTEAFF.

This clone was picked up a small number of times. The chain recombines TRBV19 with TRBJ2-7; possible D gene TRBD1, 6 bases. The CDR3 spans 18 residues. V lost 7 bases to trimming and J lost 0 bases, with 25 bases between them. Germline CDR1 and CDR2: LNHDA and SQIVND (reference sequence). CDR3 coding DNA: TGTGCCAGTATTCACCCTGGGGGCACCAGTTATAGCTCCTACGAGCAGTACGTC. Encoded protein: CASIHPGGTSYSSYEQYV.

The sample holds many counts of this clone. The chain joins TRBV27 to TRBJ2-1; a possible D gene is TRBD1 (7 bases). Per the germline V gene, CDR1 is MNHEY and CDR2 is SMNVEV (reference sequence). Trimming took 2 bases from V and 9 from J, leaving 17 bases between them. This CDR3 has 15 amino acids. The CDR3 sequence: CASSLGGGGVVEQFF. The DNA of the CDR3 is TGTGCCAGCAGTTTAGGAGGGGGCGGAGTGGTTGAGCAGTTCTTC.